The 25 T cell receptor beta chains presented below share a single source sample, sequenced in a study of Ad26.COV2.S vaccination and SARS-CoV-2 variants. Regarding treatment: some 19 received Ad26.COV2.S at low or high dose, single or two shots; 5 received placebo; per-sample allocation not given. The study sampled participants on day 63 after the first vaccine or placebo injection. Libraries were prepared by immunoSEQ multiplex PCR; TCRdb keeps only in-frame clonotypes and omits some of them. This sample has around 400,000 clones; approximately 90% occur once, and the top ten carry 10% to 15%. The sample here was peripheral blood, taken in a trial of Ad26.COV2.S vaccine versus placebo. The receptors shown here come from a person between 18 and 60 years old who received the Ad26.COV2.S COVID-19 vaccine or a placebo.

The chain combines TRBV7-2 with TRBJ2-5, with D perhaps matching TRBD1 (6 bases). Germline V CDR1 and CDR2: SGHTA, FQGNSA. V was shortened by 5 bases and J by 9 bases, with 16 bases between the two germline ends. The CDR3 sequence is 13 residues long. The CDR3 sequence: CASSIDLAGAQYF. The CDR3 DNA reads TGTGCCAGCAGCATAGACTTAGCAGGGGCCCAGTACTTC.

The CDR3 sequence: CASSGGQGTEAFF. In DNA form, the CDR3 reads TGTGCCAGCAGCGGAGGACAGGGCACTGAAGCTTTCTTT. The rearrangement uses TRBV9 and TRBJ1-1; 8 positions agree with TRBD1. This CDR3 has 13 residues. V dropped 3 bases and J dropped 4; count of bases not matched to a gene: 2. Germline CDR1 and CDR2: SGDLS and YYNGEE.

The rearrangement uses TRBV19 and TRBJ1-1; D is perhaps TRBD1 (6 bases). V lost 3 bases, J lost 1 base, and 18 bases lay in between. From germline, CDR1 is LNHDA and CDR2 SQIVND (reference sequence). The length of the CDR3 is 17 residues. CDR3 amino acids: CASSIRRDILSNTEAFF. The CDR3 coding sequence is TGTGCCAGTAGTATTCGCCGGGACATCCTATCGAACACTGAAGCTTTCTTT.

V usage is TRBV5-1 and J usage is TRBJ2-3; possibly TRBD2 for D (6 bases). This CDR3 comprises 14 residues. In germline, CDR1 is SGHRS, CDR2 YFSETQ. The V gene lost 7 bases and the J gene lost 4 bases, with 16 bases spanning the gap. CDR3 DNA: TGCGCCAGCGCTCGGGGGACTTTGGCAGATACGCAGTATTTT. Its protein is CASARGTLADTQYF.

This chain joins TRBV18 and TRBJ1-3; TRBD1 is a possible D gene (6 bases). CDR1 KGHSH and CDR2 LQKENI come from the germline V gene. The V and J ends lost 1 base and 4 bases respectively, with 11 bases between them. The CDR3 has 15 amino acids. In DNA form, the CDR3 reads TGTGCCAGCTCACCACAGGACGGGGGCGGAAACACCATATATTTT. Translated: CASSPQDGGGNTIYF.

This chain uses TRBV28 with TRBJ1-1, with 8 bases matching TRBD1. Germline V gene sequence: CDR1 MDHEN, CDR2 SYDVKM. Unmatched junction bases numbered 9, after V lost 2 bases and J lost 4 bases. The CDR3 is 16 amino acids. CDR3 region: CASSLLARGLSTEAFF. The CDR3 coding sequence is TGTGCCAGCAGTTTACTGGCCAGGGGGCTGAGCACTGAAGCTTTCTTT. Full variable domain (remainder filled in from reference TRBV28 and TRBJ1-1): DVKVTQSSRYLVKRTGEKVFLECVQDMDHENMFWYRQDPGLGLRLIYFSYDVKMKEKGDIPEGYSVSREKKERFSLILESASTNQTSMYLCASSLLARGLSTEAFFGQGTRLTVV.

The chain employs TRBV10-3 and TRBJ2-3; tentatively, D is TRBD1 or TRBD2 (6 bases each). Trimming took 11 bases from V and 4 from J, leaving 16 bases between them. The CDR3 has 13 residues. Per germline, CDR1 ENHRY and CDR2 SYGVKD. CDR3 residues: CAGGGLSADTQYF. The DNA for the CDR3 is TGTGCCGGAGGGGGTCTTAGCGCAGATACGCAGTATTTT.

The chain couples TRBV11-3 to TRBJ2-7, with 9 bases that match TRBD2. This CDR3 contains 16 residues. The germline gives CDR1 SGHNT, CDR2 YENEEA. With V trimmed by 5 bases and J by 3 bases, 11 bases remained unmatched. The CDR3, as DNA: TGTGCCAGCAGCGACTCTACTAGCGGGCCCGGCTACGAGCAGTACTTC. Protein product: CASSDSTSGPGYEQYF.

This rearrangement joins TRBV4-3 to TRBJ2-1; D gene unclear. Germline V gene data show CDR1 as LGHNA and CDR2 as YSLEER. The CDR3 covers 18 residues. V was shortened by 0 bases and J by 0 bases, with 15 bases between the two germline ends. The CDR3 loop reads CASSQDSPLRFSYNEQFF. The CDR3 DNA follows: TGCGCCAGCAGCCAAGATTCCCCCCTTCGATTCTCCTACAATGAGCAGTTCTTC.

V is TRBV19 and J is TRBJ2-1, with D hard to call. Trimming removed 2 bases at V and 3 bases at J, with 8 bases between. Per germline, CDR1 LNHDA and CDR2 SQIVND (reference sequence). The CDR3 extends over 14 amino acids. The CDR3 DNA reads as TGTGCCAGTAGTATACCGGCAGGCTACAATGAGCAGTTCTTC. Translated, it gives CASSIPAGYNEQFF.

V and J are TRBV7-6 and TRBJ2-1; D call uncertain. The V gene's germline CDR1 is SGHVS and CDR2 FNYEAQ. V was cut by 3 bases and J by 9 bases, with 18 bases left in between. The CDR3 has 15 amino acids. The CDR3, as DNA: TGTGCCAGCAGCTTCCGTTCTGGTCCCGAGATTGAGCAGTTCTTC. It translates to CASSFRSGPEIEQFF.

This clone was seen only a few times. The V gene is TRBV30, the J gene TRBJ2-2; 7 bases agree with TRBD1. Trimming cost V 5 bases and J 6 bases; bases outside gene matches: 3. This CDR3 contains 12 residues. CDR1 is GTSNPN and CDR2 is SVGIG in the germline V gene (reference sequence). CDR3 DNA sequence: TGTGCCTGGGACAGGGTTGCCGGGGAGCTGTTTTTT. This sequence encodes CAWDRVAGELFF.

The chain joins TRBV24-1 to TRBJ2-7; weak D call: TRBD2 (5 bases). Trimming pared 6 bases from V and 3 bases from J, leaving 11 bases between. The CDR3 is 13 residues long. CDR1 is KGHDR and CDR2 is SFDVKD in the germline V gene. Here the CDR3 reads CATSPTGGYEQYF. The CDR3 coding sequence is TGTGCCACCAGTCCCACCGGAGGCTACGAGCAGTACTTC.

The chain links TRBV28 to TRBJ2-5; D uncertain. Deletions cut 6 bases from V and 5 bases from J, with 16 bases between. Germline CDR1 MDHEN, CDR2 SYDVKM. The CDR3 consists of 14 residues. The CDR3 here is CASSSAQGPETQYF. The CDR3 DNA follows: TGTGCCAGCAGCTCCGCTCAAGGGCCGGAGACCCAGTACTTC.

The chain combines TRBV5-4 with TRBJ2-1; D unresolved. V shed 4 bases and J shed 1 base, with 12 bases lying between them. The CDR3 runs to 15 residues. Per the germline V gene, CDR1 is SGHNT and CDR2 is YYREEE (reference sequence). This chain's CDR3 is CASSPASGSYNEQFF. The CDR3 region has the DNA TGTGCCAGCAGCCCTGCTAGTGGTTCCTACAATGAGCAGTTCTTC.

V gene TRBV7-2 combines with J gene TRBJ1-1, with 8 bases lining up with TRBD1. CDR3 length: 15 amino acids. The germline V gene encodes CDR1 SGHTA and CDR2 FQGNSA. Germline trimming cut 1 base from V and 4 bases from J; bases unmatched to any gene: 5. The CDR3 is CASSLGGQGATEAFF. The CDR3 DNA follows: TGTGCCAGCAGCTTAGGGGGCCAGGGGGCCACTGAAGCTTTCTTT. Complete variable domain (other parts from reference TRBV7-2 and TRBJ1-1): GAGVSQSPSNKVTEKGKDVELRCDPISGHTALYWYRQSLGQGLEFLIYFQGNSAPDKSGLPSDRFSAERTGGSVSTLTIQRTQQEDSAVYLCASSLGGQGATEAFFGQGTRLTVV.

The chain employs TRBV6-2 or TRBV6-3 and TRBJ1-4; D might be TRBD1 (5 bases). The V gene lost 6 bases and the J gene lost 4 bases, with 15 bases spanning the gap. The length of the CDR3 is 15 residues. Germline CDR1 and CDR2: MNHEY and SVGEGT. CDR3 DNA: TGTGCCAGCAGCCCCGCAGGGTTTATTAATGAAAAACTGTTTTTT. Translation: CASSPAGFINEKLFF.

The chain joins TRBV10-3 to TRBJ2-2; TRBD2 matches 7 bases. The V segment lost 7 bases and the J segment 3 bases; nucleotides outside the gene matches: 5. CDR1 is ENHRY, CDR2 SYGVKD, per germline. CDR3 length: 14 amino acids. The CDR3 sequence is CAITPSGYTGELFF. DNA of the CDR3: TGTGCCATCACTCCTAGCGGATACACCGGGGAGCTGTTTTTT.

This clone was seen once. The rearrangement links TRBV7-9 to TRBJ2-5; D gene unclear. The CDR3 runs 14 residues. Per the germline V gene, CDR1 is SEHNR and CDR2 is FQNEAQ (reference sequence). V was cut by 6 bases and J by 1 base, with 12 bases left in between. Here the CDR3 DNA reads TGTGCCAGCAGTCTCCCTCGTCCCCAAGAGACCCAGTACTTC. Protein product: CASSLPRPQETQYF.

This chain uses TRBV5-4 with TRBJ2-5; unclear D gene. Germline V gene sequence: CDR1 SGHNT, CDR2 YYREEE (reference sequence). The CDR3 consists of 12 residues. Trimming left V 4 bases short and J 5 bases short, with 9 bases between. The CDR3 loop is CASSLYPETQYF. The CDR3 DNA sequence: TGTGCCAGCAGCCTGTACCCGGAGACCCAGTACTTC.

This sequence joins TRBV27 and TRBJ2-7; 7 bases match TRBD1. The germline gives CDR1 MNHEY, CDR2 SMNVEV (reference sequence). This CDR3 spans 15 amino acids. V was clipped by 2 bases and J by 0 bases; unmatched bases: 4. As DNA, the CDR3 is TGTGCCAGCAGTTTAACCGACAGGGCCTCCTACGAGCAGTACTTC. Protein sequence: CASSLTDRASYEQYF.

This clone was seen more than once but under ten times. This sample also contains other DNA sequences that code for the same CDR3. The chain employs TRBV2 and TRBJ2-1; D ambiguous. The CDR3 runs to 12 residues. The germline V gene encodes CDR1 SNHLY and CDR2 FYNNEI. V lost 3 bases and J 9 bases, leaving 9 bases between the germline ends. The CDR3 loop reads CASSDRAIEQFF. DNA for the CDR3: TGTGCCAGCAGTGACAGAGCGATTGAGCAGTTCTTC.

This rearrangement joins TRBV27 to TRBJ2-7, with 8 bases lining up with TRBD2. J lost 7 bases, V lost 1 base, and 9 bases had no gene match. The CDR3 spans 15 residues. Germline assignment: CDR1 MNHEY and CDR2 SMNVEV (reference sequence). The CDR3 here is CASSLWLAGTTEQYF. The DNA of the CDR3 is TGTGCCAGCAGTTTATGGTTAGCGGGAACTACTGAGCAGTACTTC.

The gene calls are TRBV7-2 and TRBJ2-1; 11 bases match TRBD2. The CDR3 loop spans 17 amino acids. The V segment lost 0 bases and the J segment 5 bases; nucleotides outside the gene matches: 6. Germline values: CDR1 SGHTA, CDR2 FQGNSA. Written as DNA, the CDR3 is TGTGCCAGCAGCTTAGCTTTTAGCGGGAGGGAACACAATGAGCAGTTCTTC. This encodes CASSLAFSGREHNEQFF.

This chain connects TRBV7-3 to TRBJ2-1, with 10 bases matching TRBD2. This CDR3 is 17 amino acids long. Per the germline V gene, CDR1 is SGHTA and CDR2 is FQGTGA. Germline trimming cut 5 bases from V and 6 bases from J; bases unmatched to any gene: 13. This CDR3 reads CASSAAVAGGLGNEQFF. CDR3 coding DNA: TGTGCCAGCAGCGCCGCGGTAGCGGGAGGCCTAGGCAATGAGCAGTTCTTC.